This T cell receptor beta chain was found in a study of response to subunit inactivated influenza vaccine. Study-level points and caveats: Authors suggested few new T cells are recruited by each seasonal influenza vaccination.

The junction had 8 bases not matched to a gene; V was cut back by 3 bases and J by 6 bases. Germline CDR1 reads SGHVS; CDR2 reads FNYEAQ. CDR3 length: 14 residues. TCRdb called the RT-PCR reads again in MiXCR, with one record for every CDR3 protein. The data hold fewer than 800,000 distinct CDR3 sequences, with approximately 14% observed a single time. Comment on this clonotype: Its antigen is not identified.

The receptor was derived from a man aged 45-60 years who received an inactivated influenza vaccine. The input for sequencing was PBMCs from blood, taken approximately 12 days after vaccination. The chain links TRBV7-6 to TRBJ2-7; 7 bases line up with TRBD1. The CDR3 bases are TGTGCCAGCAGCTTGGTTCAGGGGGACGGCGAGCAGTACTTC. As protein: CASSLVQGDGEQYF.